The 16 T cell receptor beta chains in this list originate from one sample, sequenced in a study of T-cell reconstitution after alpha-beta-depleted transplantation in children. Unique molecular identifiers were built into the TCRbeta library. TCRdb re-called the PCR reads through MiXCR, storing one row per CDR3 protein. The sample contains approximately 230,000 distinct CDR3 sequences, 20% to 30% of which appear only once. The sequencing here drew on PBMCs, mostly from graft donor cells, taken 360 days after TCRalphabeta/CD19-depleted stem cell transplant. All receptors come from a female patient between 2 and 15 years old who had a stem cell transplant for congenital amegakaryocytic thrombocytopenia, so the T cells may come from the graft donor.

V gene TRBV7-2 combines with J gene TRBJ1-2; D not certain. CDR3 length: 13 residues. V was clipped by 2 bases and J by 4 bases, with 8 bases between them. Germline-derived CDR1 and CDR2 are SGHTA and FQGNSA. The CDR3 bases are TGTGCCAGCAGCTTACAGGAGCTCTATGGCTACACCTTC. This codes for CASSLQELYGYTF.

This clonotype was picked up many times. The chain links TRBV29-1 to TRBJ2-7; the D gene could be TRBD1 or TRBD2 (5 bases each). Trimming pared 3 bases from V and 3 bases from J, leaving 12 bases between. The CDR3 runs to 13 residues. Germline-derived CDR1 and CDR2 are SQVTM and ANQGSEA. The CDR3 DNA reads as TGCAGCGTTGAGGGACCGGGTAGCTACGAGCAGTACTTC. Translating it yields CSVEGPGSYEQYF.

The J gene is TRBJ1-4, the V gene TRBV4-1; TRBD1 aligns across 7 bases. The CDR3 totals 19 residues. The germline CDR1 and CDR2 sequences are MGHRA and YSYEKL. Trimming cost V 6 bases and J 7 bases; bases outside gene matches: 23. The CDR3 reads CASSPSVTGKRERGEKLFF. The CDR3 DNA follows: TGCGCCAGCAGTCCTTCCGTGACAGGGAAAAGGGAGCGAGGTGAAAAACTGTTTTTT.

This clonotype showed up just a few times. The chain employs TRBV2 and TRBJ2-5, with 8 bases matching TRBD1. Germline CDR1 reads SNHLY; CDR2 reads FYNNEI. CDR3 length equals 15 residues. Trimming removed 6 bases from V and 5 bases from J; junction bases left unmatched: 11. The CDR3 region has the DNA TGTGCCAGCAGCGCCGGGACAGGCAAGGTGGAGACCCAGTACTTC. It translates to CASSAGTGKVETQYF.

Many counts were recorded for this clonotype. This chain joins TRBV4-2 and TRBJ2-3, with D tentatively TRBD1 (6 bases). The length of the CDR3 is 16 residues. Per the germline V gene, CDR1 is LGHNA and CDR2 is YNFKEQ. Trimming left V 3 bases short and J 1 base short, with 14 bases between. The CDR3: CASSQPDRSRTDTQYF. CDR3 nucleotides: TGTGCCAGCAGCCAGCCCGACAGGAGCCGCACAGATACGCAGTATTTT.

The chain couples TRBV4-1 to TRBJ2-3; tentatively, D is TRBD1 or TRBD2 (5 bases each). The CDR3 runs to 14 residues. Germline V gene lookup returns CDR1 MGHRA and CDR2 YSYEKL. With 4 bases removed from V and 4 bases from J, the gap between germline ends came to 12 bases. The chain's CDR3 is CASSLGTVPDTQYF. For the CDR3, the DNA is TGCGCCAGCAGCCTCGGGACCGTACCAGATACGCAGTATTTT.

This clonotype was seen ten or more times. The gene calls are TRBV29-1 and TRBJ1-1, with D tentatively TRBD1 (6 bases). This CDR3 spans 12 amino acids. The V gene's germline CDR1 is SQVTM and CDR2 ANQGSEA. Deletions cut 7 bases from V and 10 bases from J, with 19 bases between. CDR3 region: CSAVDSPSGAFF. CDR3 nucleotides: TGCAGCGCCGTGGACAGCCCCAGCGGAGCTTTCTTT.

The chain joins TRBV28 to TRBJ1-1; 8 nucleotides line up with TRBD1. The CDR3 covers 13 residues. Trimming removed 7 bases from V and 10 bases from J; junction bases left unmatched: 11. CDR1 and CDR2 from the germline V gene are MDHEN and SYDVKM. The CDR3, as DNA: TGTGCCAGCACCCTGACAGGGGCGGTGAGAGCTTTCTTT. Its translation is CASTLTGAVRAFF.

This clonotype was detected a few times. The rearrangement joins TRBV20-1 to TRBJ2-1; D possibly matches TRBD1 or TRBD2 (5 bases each). CDR1 and CDR2 (germline): DFQATT, SNEGSKA (reference sequence). V was trimmed by 8 bases and J by 3 bases, leaving 17 bases between them. The CDR3 extends over 14 amino acids. CDR3 in amino acids: CSYRRDRDYNEQFF. In DNA form, the CDR3 reads TGCAGTTACCGACGGGACCGAGACTACAATGAGCAGTTCTTC.

This clonotype was counted at least ten times. This sequence joins TRBV12-3 or TRBV12-4 and TRBJ2-1, with 8 bases aligning to TRBD2. V shed 2 bases, J shed 6 bases, and the junction held 3 bases outside the gene matches. CDR3 length equals 14 residues. CDR3 sequence: CASSLWREANEQFF. The CDR3 DNA follows: TGTGCCAGCAGTTTATGGCGGGAGGCCAATGAGCAGTTCTTC.

V and J are TRBV4-1 and TRBJ2-2; D may be TRBD2 (7 bases). This CDR3 is 14 amino acids long. Germline V gene sequence: CDR1 MGHRA, CDR2 YSYEKL. Trimming cost V 7 bases and J 6 bases, with 15 bases left between them. CDR3 coding DNA: TGCGCCAGCAACCAGAAGGGGGGGCCCGGGGAGCTGTTTTTT. Residues: CASNQKGGPGELFF.

This chain connects TRBV20-1 to TRBJ1-5; a possible D gene is TRBD1 (5 bases). This CDR3 comprises 13 residues. Germline CDR1 is DFQATT and CDR2 is SNEGSKA (reference sequence). The V and J ends lost 5 bases and 4 bases respectively, with 12 bases between them. The CDR3 region is CSAATGGNQPQHF. CDR3 nucleotides: TGCAGTGCTGCGACGGGGGGAAATCAGCCCCAGCATTTT.

This clonotype has ten or more counts. V is TRBV12-3 or TRBV12-4 and J is TRBJ2-5; D ambiguous. Trimming took 2 bases from V and 9 from J, leaving 10 bases between them. The CDR3 has 12 amino acids. Here the CDR3 reads CASSLYRMAQYF. The CDR3 DNA is TGTGCCAGCAGTTTATATAGGATGGCCCAGTACTTC.

This clonotype was recorded a few times. J is TRBJ2-1 and V is TRBV11-1; 16 nucleotides align to TRBD2. Germline CDR1 SGHAT, CDR2 FQDESV (reference sequence). V lost 0 bases, J lost 0 bases, and 14 bases stayed unmatched. The CDR3 consists of 23 residues. The CDR3 DNA is TGTGCCAGCAGCTTAGCGGAAAGGGGATCCGGGACTAGCGGGAGGGCCTCCTACAATGAGCAGTTCTTC. Amino acid sequence: CASSLAERGSGTSGRASYNEQFF.

This clonotype was observed a handful of times. The V call is TRBV12-3 or TRBV12-4, the J call TRBJ2-2, with D possibly matching TRBD2 (6 bases). V was trimmed by 3 bases and J by 8 bases, leaving 13 bases between them. CDR3 length: 14 residues. The CDR3 DNA sequence: TGTGCCAGCAGTTTGACTAGGGAACCGGGGGAGCTGTTTTTT. Amino acid sequence: CASSLTREPGELFF.

This clonotype has a count of ten or more. The CDR3 is CASSLSLGNEQYF. CDR3 DNA sequence: TGTGCCAGCAGCTTATCTCTAGGAAACGAGCAGTACTTC. J is TRBJ2-7 and V is TRBV7-6; D not certain. V lost 2 bases and J 5 bases, leaving 10 bases between the germline ends. This CDR3 comprises 13 residues. Germline-derived CDR1 and CDR2 are SGHVS and FNYEAQ.